The rows below give T cell receptor beta chains drawn from one sample of a study of cytomegalovirus exposure and HLA in healthy donors. Clones were read by immunoSEQ multiplex PCR, and TCRdb kept only the in-frame ones, dropping some. Among 95,000 to 100,000 clones listed, roughly 80% were seen once. Specimen: PBMCs. Source of these receptors: a man in his forties in good health and CMV-seronegative. The CDR3 runs from the conserved cysteine through the conserved F or W. The D gene is left open where the match is weak. Clone size is stated in some rows and not others, as once, few, many or a class when expanded.

abundance,v_gene,d_gene,j_gene,CDR3aa,CDR3nt
.,TRBV28,TRBD2,TRBJ2-7,CASSPQPGRTSGGIYEQYF,TGTGCCAGCAGTCCCCAACCAGGTAGGACTAGCGGGGGCATCTACGAGCAGTACTTC
.,TRBV7-2,.,TRBJ2-7,CASSLVPGSYEQYF,TGTGCCAGCAGCTTAGTCCCAGGCTCCTACGAGCAGTACTTC
few,TRBV7-6,TRBD1,TRBJ2-5,CASSLAGTVQETQYF,TGTGCCAGCAGCTTAGCAGGGACAGTCCAAGAGACCCAGTACTTC
.,TRBV28,TRBD2,TRBJ2-7,CASSFSGRASLEQYF,TGTGCCAGCAGTTTTAGCGGGAGGGCCAGTCTAGAGCAGTACTTC
once,TRBV7-9,TRBD1,TRBJ2-2,CASSLGQRNTGELFF,TGTGCCAGCAGCTTGGGACAGAGGAACACCGGGGAGCTGTTTTTT
.,TRBV7-3,.,TRBJ1-1,CASSREGGYTEAFF,TGTGCCAGCAGCCGCGAAGGGGGTTACACTGAAGCTTTCTTT
.,TRBV19,TRBD2,TRBJ2-1,CASSITGGDNEQFF,TGTGCCAGTAGTATAACGGGAGGGGACAATGAGCAGTTCTTC
.,TRBV5-1,TRBD2,TRBJ2-3,CASSTSRASGGTDTQYF,TGCGCCAGCAGCACATCCCGGGCTAGCGGGGGAACAGATACGCAGTATTTT
few,TRBV27,.,TRBJ1-4,CASSPRQAPNEKLFF,TGTGCCAGCAGTCCAAGACAGGCTCCTAATGAAAAACTGTTTTTT
few,TRBV19,TRBD2,TRBJ2-3,CASSILAGGPPDTQYF,TGTGCCAGTAGTATTCTAGCGGGAGGTCCGCCAGATACGCAGTATTTT
.,TRBV6-5,.,TRBJ1-3,CASSYGQGKANTIYF,TGTGCCAGCAGTTACGGGCAGGGAAAGGCAAACACCATATATTTT
.,TRBV30,.,TRBJ1-1,CAWSVQGNTEAFF,TGTGCCTGGAGTGTCCAGGGTAACACTGAAGCTTTCTTT
.,TRBV15,.,TRBJ1-4,CATSSPWGGREDEKLFF,TGTGCCACCAGCAGCCCTTGGGGGGGGAGGGAGGATGAAAAACTGTTTTTT
once,TRBV2,TRBD1,TRBJ2-3,CASSAFSGTGGTDTQYF,TGTGCCAGCAGTGCATTCAGTGGGACAGGGGGCACAGATACGCAGTATTTT
.,TRBV6-5,.,TRBJ2-7,CASSYTLGGSYEQYF,TGTGCCAGCAGTTATACTTTAGGGGGCTCCTACGAGCAGTACTTC
.,TRBV18,TRBD1,TRBJ2-4,CASSPPRQGVSKNIQYF,TGTGCCAGCTCACCACCGAGGCAGGGGGTGTCCAAAAACATTCAGTACTTC
.,TRBV30,TRBD1,TRBJ1-4,CAWKLTGVNEKLFF,TGTGCCTGGAAATTGACAGGGGTTAATGAAAAACTGTTTTTT
.,TRBV7-2,TRBD1,TRBJ2-1,CASSLLRTGGAPNEQFF,TGTGCCAGCAGCTTACTGAGGACAGGGGGCGCACCAAATGAGCAGTTCTTC
once,TRBV18,TRBD1,TRBJ1-6,CASSPAGTGRSPLHF,TGTGCCAGCTCACCAGCCGGGACAGGACGGTCACCCCTCCACTTT
.,TRBV5-8,TRBD1,TRBJ1-5,CASSLDRAPNQPQHF,TGTGCCAGCAGTTTGGACAGGGCTCCGAATCAGCCCCAGCATTTT
.,TRBV19,.,TRBJ1-1,CATDLARFGKTFF,TGTGCCACCGATTTGGCCAGGTTCGGTAAAACTTTCTTT
few,TRBV5-1,TRBD1,TRBJ1-2,CASSLAEGAANGYTF,TGCGCCAGCAGCTTGGCAGAGGGGGCGGCTAATGGCTACACCTTC
once,TRBV9,TRBD1,TRBJ2-7,CASSFRTGVGEQYF,TGTGCCAGCAGCTTTAGGACAGGGGTTGGCGAGCAGTACTTC
.,TRBV5-1,TRBD1,TRBJ2-1,CASSYGTGVANEQFF,TGCGCCAGCAGCTACGGGACAGGGGTAGCCAATGAGCAGTTCTTC
.,TRBV5-1,.,TRBJ1-2,CASSLGDYGYTF,TGCGCCAGCAGCTTGGGAGACTATGGCTACACCTTC
.,TRBV7-9,.,TRBJ2-1,CASSLGEVNEQFF,TGTGCCAGCAGCTTAGGGGAGGTCAATGAGCAGTTCTTC
.,TRBV6-6,TRBD1,TRBJ1-1,CATVRYVTGAEAFF,TGTGCCACCGTACGGTATGTGACAGGGGCTGAAGCTTTCTTT
.,TRBV6-5,TRBD1,TRBJ1-5,CASSEQGAHQPQHF,TGTGCCAGCAGTGAACAGGGGGCGCATCAGCCCCAGCATTTT
.,TRBV7-6,.,TRBJ2-7,CASSLKAGEQYF,TGTGCCAGCAGCTTAAAAGCGGGCGAGCAGTACTTC
.,TRBV10-2,.,TRBJ2-1,CASSGTEVNEQFF,TGCGCCAGCAGTGGAACCGAGGTCAATGAGCAGTTCTTC
.,TRBV7-9,.,TRBJ2-5,CSSSLTEETQYF,TGTTCCAGCAGCTTAACAGAAGAGACCCAGTACTTC
.,TRBV5-4,TRBD1,TRBJ1-2,CASSLETGSLGYTF,TGTGCCAGCAGCTTGGAGACAGGGAGTTTGGGCTACACCTTC
.,TRBV5-4,TRBD1,TRBJ1-2,CASSSPSGQKHYGYTF,TGTGCCAGCAGCTCACCCTCGGGACAGAAACACTATGGCTACACCTTC
.,TRBV9,.,TRBJ2-3,CASSVVGSGDTQYF,TGTGCCAGCAGCGTAGTGGGTTCGGGGGATACGCAGTATTTT
.,TRBV27,TRBD1,TRBJ1-2,CASSFYGTGRLRQGYTF,TGTGCCAGCAGTTTTTACGGGACAGGCCGCCTTCGGCAAGGCTACACCTTC
.,TRBV7-2,TRBD1,TRBJ1-2,CASSLNRGAHGYTF,TGTGCCAGCAGCTTAAACAGGGGCGCCCATGGCTACACCTTC
.,TRBV6-6,.,TRBJ2-7,CASRFTRHSSYEQYF,TGTGCCAGTCGATTTACCCGACACAGCTCCTACGAGCAGTACTTC
.,TRBV19,TRBD2,TRBJ2-7,CASSIDLTAGIYEQYF,TGTGCCAGTAGTATAGATCTAACAGCGGGGATTTACGAGCAGTACTTC
.,TRBV6-6,TRBD2,TRBJ2-7,CASRSIGTSDTYEQYF,TGTGCCAGCAGATCGATAGGGACTAGCGATACCTACGAGCAGTACTTC
.,TRBV4-1,.,TRBJ2-1,CASSRLTATYNEQFF,TGCGCCAGCAGCCGACTGACAGCCACCTACAATGAGCAGTTCTTC
.,TRBV9,TRBD2,TRBJ2-1,CASSESGGAGNEQFF,TGTGCCAGCAGCGAAAGCGGGGGGGCTGGGAATGAGCAGTTCTTC
few,TRBV29-1,TRBD2,TRBJ2-1,CSVVVAGVGEQFF,TGCAGCGTTGTGGTAGCGGGAGTGGGTGAGCAGTTCTTC
.,TRBV6-5,TRBD1,TRBJ1-1,CASSYEGAGEAFF,TGTGCCAGCAGTTACGAGGGGGCAGGTGAAGCTTTCTTT
few,TRBV27,.,TRBJ1-3,CASRKQAVSGNTIYF,TGTGCCAGCAGGAAACAGGCAGTCTCTGGAAACACCATATATTTT
few,TRBV6-1,TRBD1,TRBJ2-7,CASSGGRGYEQYF,TGTGCCAGCAGTGGGGGCAGGGGGTACGAGCAGTACTTC
.,TRBV11-2,TRBD1,TRBJ2-5,CASKRDRGGAETQYF,TGTGCCAGCAAAAGGGACAGGGGTGGAGCAGAGACCCAGTACTTC
.,TRBV9,.,TRBJ2-3,CASSVAGAPADTQYF,TGTGCCAGCAGCGTAGCTGGGGCCCCCGCAGATACGCAGTATTTT
.,TRBV6-6,TRBD1,TRBJ2-7,CASSPARQGDEQYF,TGTGCCAGCAGTCCTGCTCGACAGGGAGACGAGCAGTACTTC
.,TRBV6-1,TRBD1,TRBJ2-1,CASTGQGFSYNEQFF,TGTGCCAGCACGGGACAGGGCTTTTCATACAATGAGCAGTTCTTC
.,TRBV18,TRBD1,TRBJ1-1,CASSVTGSDTEAFF,TGTGCCAGCTCAGTGACAGGGTCGGACACTGAAGCTTTCTTT
.,TRBV30,.,TRBJ1-3,CAWTPTRYSGNTIYF,TGTGCCTGGACCCCGACCAGGTACTCTGGAAACACCATATATTTT
.,TRBV7-8,.,TRBJ2-7,CASTPTLWGSQRSYEQYF,TGTGCCAGCACCCCAACTCTCTGGGGCAGTCAGAGGTCCTACGAGCAGTACTTC
few,TRBV7-8,.,TRBJ2-7,CASNRDRDNSYEQYF,TGTGCCAGCAACAGAGACCGGGACAACTCCTACGAGCAGTACTTC
.,TRBV7-2,.,TRBJ2-7,CASSLARANEQYF,TGTGCCAGCAGCTTAGCGCGGGCTAACGAGCAGTACTTC